Following are 23 T cell receptor beta chains from one sample sequenced in a study of T cells in Graves' hyperthyroidism and ophthalmopathy (dated by TCRdb to the late 2010s). The library was prepared using multiplex PCR. Sequencing took place on an Illumina HiSeq 2000. Amplification of TCR beta CDR3 regions was carried out from RNA transcripts. For the first round of RT-PCR on the TCR CDR3, the HTBI primer set was used together with the Qiagen OneStep RT-PCR kit. TCRdb trimmed public reads at Q25 via fastp, called clones via MiXCR and kept in-frame beta chains. Identical CDR3 proteins give one entry, which carries the most common genes and DNA. Across this sample there are hundreds of thousands of distinct CDR3 sequences, with approximately 20% seen only once. The top ten hold over 45% of the sample. Sequenced input: blood. The receptors originated from a man aged 35 to 55 with Graves' ophthalmopathy.

This clonotype was counted at least ten times. This rearrangement joins TRBV7-2 to TRBJ1-2; D is ambiguous. V was cut by 3 bases and J by 5 bases, with 10 bases left in between. Per the germline V gene, CDR1 is SGHTA and CDR2 is FQGNSA. The CDR3 consists of 13 residues. CDR3 in DNA: TGTGCCAGCAGCTTTGAGGACGGGTATGGCTACACCTTC. Protein product: CASSFEDGYGYTF.

This clonotype came up a few times. In DNA, the CDR3 is TGCAGTGTTGGGGCATTGGGTGGCTACACCTTC. Its protein product is CSVGALGGYTF. The chain uses TRBV20-1 and TRBJ1-2, with TRBD1 as a possible D gene (5 bases). The CDR3 length is 11 residues. The germline V gene encodes CDR1 DFQATT and CDR2 SNEGSKA (reference sequence). The V gene lost 7 bases and the J gene lost 7 bases, with 13 bases spanning the gap.

This clonotype was counted once. A read error may be the cause here, since a much bigger clone is one base away. This chain links TRBV7-2 with TRBJ2-7; unclear D gene. Trimming removed 3 bases at V and 8 bases at J, with 14 bases between. Germline values: CDR1 SGHTA, CDR2 FQGNSA. This CDR3 is 13 amino acids long. The CDR3 DNA is TGTGCCAGCAGCTTTAGACGGATGAACAAGCAGTACTTC. This translates into CASSFRRMNKQYF.

Only a few counts were recorded for this clonotype. The gene calls are TRBV11-2 and TRBJ1-6; perhaps TRBD1 as D (5 bases). Germline-derived CDR1 and CDR2 are SGHAT and FQNNGV. The V end lost 5 bases, the J end lost 6 bases, and 11 bases lay between the germline ends. CDR3 length: 14 residues. CDR3 bases: TGTGCCAGCAGCCTCAGACAGCTTAATTCACCCCTCCACTTT. It is translated as CASSLRQLNSPLHF.

The V and J genes are TRBV19 and TRBJ1-6; the match to TRBD1 covers 8 bases. CDR3 size: 17 residues. Germline loops: CDR1 LNHDA, CDR2 SQIVND (reference sequence). V shed 8 bases and J 1 base; nucleotides not matched to a gene: 10. The CDR3 loop reads CASARQGPPSYNSPLHF. Here the CDR3 DNA reads TGTGCCAGTGCCCGACAGGGGCCTCCTTCCTATAATTCACCCCTCCACTTT.

The sample holds a few counts of this clonotype. The CDR3, as DNA: TGTGCCAGCAGTTACTGGGCTAGCGGGAACAATGAGCAGTTCTTC. Its translation: CASSYWASGNNEQFF. The genes are TRBV7-9 and TRBJ2-1; 9 bases line up with TRBD2. The V gene end was trimmed by 6 bases and the J gene end by 5 bases; junction bases not matched to a gene: 8. Looked up from germline, CDR1 is SEHNR and CDR2 is FQNEAQ (reference sequence). This CDR3 is 15 amino acids long.

This chain joins TRBV7-9 and TRBJ1-3, with D hard to call. CDR1 SEHNR and CDR2 FQNEAQ come from the germline V gene (reference sequence). Trimming took off 2 bases at V and 7 bases at J, with 12 bases between the two ends. This CDR3 comprises 14 residues. CDR3 sequence: CASSLIGRGNTIYF. DNA for the CDR3: TGTGCCAGCAGCTTAATCGGCCGCGGGAACACCATATATTTT.

This clonotype was counted a few times. The chain joins TRBV5-6 to TRBJ2-3, with TRBD2 as a possible D gene (6 bases). The CDR3 covers 15 residues. V was shortened by 0 bases and J by 4 bases, with 12 bases between the two germline ends. The V gene's germline CDR1 is SGHDT and CDR2 YYEEEE. CDR3 in DNA: TGTGCCAGCAGCTTGGGCGCCGGGAGTGCAGATACGCAGTATTTT. This encodes CASSLGAGSADTQYF.

A word on this clonotype: It may be a read error: a sequence one base away is much more abundant. The V call is TRBV2, the J call TRBJ2-1; TRBD1 is a possible D gene (5 bases). Germline V lookup: CDR1 SNHLY, CDR2 FYNNEI. CDR3 length: 13 residues. V lost 6 bases, J lost 6 bases, and 12 bases lay in between. The CDR3 is CASSRIGANEQFF. CDR3 nucleotide sequence: TGTGCCAGCAGCCGAATAGGGGCCAATGAGCAGTTCTTC. The whole variable domain, filled in from reference TRBV2 and TRBJ2-1, reads EPEVTQTPSHQVTQMGQEVILRCVPISNHLYFYWYRQILGQKVEFLVSFYNNEISEKSEIFDDQFSVERPDGSNFTLKIRSTKLEDSAMYFCASSRIGANEQFFGPGTRLTVL.

There are a few counts of this clonotype. The chain combines TRBV6-1 with TRBJ2-2; 8 bases line up with TRBD2. Germline values: CDR1 MNHNS, CDR2 SASEGT. The CDR3 is 14 amino acids. V was clipped by 7 bases and J by 7 bases; unmatched bases: 8. CDR3 DNA sequence: TGTGCCAGCATGGATCGGCGGGAGGTCGGGGAGCTGTTTTTT. Protein product: CASMDRREVGELFF.

This clonotype was counted many times. The V call is TRBV18, the J call TRBJ1-1; D gene unclear. This CDR3 is built from 13 residues. Germline V gene sequence: CDR1 KGHSH, CDR2 LQKENI. V lost 8 bases to trimming and J lost 1 base, with 11 bases between them. The CDR3 region is CASGEGWNTEAFF. The CDR3 DNA is TGTGCCAGCGGGGAAGGGTGGAACACTGAAGCTTTCTTT.

This clonotype has at least ten counts. This sequence joins TRBV30 and TRBJ1-1; the D is unclear. V was shortened by 1 base and J by 7 bases, with 7 bases between the two germline ends. This CDR3 region has 11 residues. The V gene's germline CDR1 is GTSNPN and CDR2 SVGIG (reference sequence). The CDR3 sequence is CAWSEQIEAFF. CDR3 DNA sequence: TGTGCCTGGAGTGAACAAATTGAAGCTTTCTTT.

The V call is TRBV12-3 or TRBV12-4, the J call TRBJ2-5; D is unresolved. Trimming shortened V by 2 bases and J by 5 bases, and 9 bases separated the two germline ends. The CDR3 loop spans 13 amino acids. The CDR3 sequence is CASSLWIGETQYF. In DNA form, the CDR3 reads TGTGCCAGCAGTTTATGGATTGGCGAGACCCAGTACTTC.

The CDR3 region is CAWRRVAGGANEQFF. CDR3 nucleotides: TGTGCCTGGAGAAGGGTAGCGGGGGGGGCCAATGAGCAGTTCTTC. The chain uses TRBV30 and TRBJ2-1; 11 nucleotides agree with TRBD2. Per the germline V gene, CDR1 is GTSNPN and CDR2 is SVGIG (reference sequence). Trimming at V came to 3 bases and at J to 6 bases, leaving 7 bases not matched to a gene. The CDR3 is 15 residues long.

J is TRBJ1-5 and V is TRBV6-1, with 12 bases identical to TRBD1. This CDR3 is 17 amino acids long. Germline-derived CDR1 and CDR2 are MNHNS and SASEGT. V lost 3 bases and J lost 7; bases outside the gene matches: 10. The DNA for the CDR3 is TGTGCCAGCAGTGAGCTTCATGGGACAGGGGGCTGGCAGCCCCAGCATTTT. Translated: CASSELHGTGGWQPQHF.

CDR3 in amino acids: CASSDDWGQGATEAFF. CDR3 nucleotides: TGTGCCAGCAGTGATGATTGGGGACAGGGGGCCACTGAAGCTTTCTTT. V gene TRBV25-1 combines with J gene TRBJ1-1; TRBD1 matches at 12 bases. The CDR3 covers 16 residues. V lost 3 bases and J lost 4; bases outside the gene matches: 6. Germline-derived CDR1 and CDR2 are MGHDK and SYGVNS.

This clonotype was observed a single time. The genes are TRBV6-2 or TRBV6-3 and TRBJ1-4; 7 bases align to TRBD1. Germline V gene data show CDR1 as MNHEY and CDR2 as SVGEGT. Losses at the gene ends were 5 bases for V and 8 bases for J; bases not matched to a gene: 8. The CDR3 has 14 residues. CDR3 DNA sequence: TGTGCCAGCAGTGGGGCAGGGGGTGCCGAAAAACTGTTTTTT. It specifies CASSGAGGAEKLFF.

There are a few counts of this clonotype. The gene calls are TRBV5-1 and TRBJ1-3; no clear D. CDR3 size: 15 residues. The V gene lost 0 bases and the J gene lost 0 bases, with 7 bases spanning the gap. Germline V CDR1 and CDR2: SGHRS, YFSETQ. The CDR3 coding sequence is TGCGCCAGCAGCTTGGGACATGACTCTGGAAACACCATATATTTT. Residues: CASSLGHDSGNTIYF.

The chain employs TRBV20-1 and TRBJ2-1; 9 nucleotides line up with TRBD1. CDR3 length equals 13 residues. J was trimmed by 8 bases and V by 7 bases; bases with no gene match: 9. From germline, CDR1 is DFQATT and CDR2 SNEGSKA (reference sequence). The CDR3 nucleotides read TGCAGTGGTGCGAGGACAGGGGCTGATGAGCAGTTCTTC. It is translated as CSGARTGADEQFF.

The chain couples TRBV20-1 to TRBJ2-5; unclear D gene. V was cut by 5 bases and J by 6 bases, with 13 bases left in between. CDR3 size: 12 residues. Germline CDR1 is DFQATT and CDR2 is SNEGSKA (reference sequence). CDR3 residues: CSAVRKVQTQYF. The CDR3 DNA reads TGCAGTGCTGTACGAAAGGTTCAGACCCAGTACTTC.

The chain carries TRBV5-1 and TRBJ2-7, with a tentative D call TRBD1 (6 bases). From germline, CDR1 is SGHRS and CDR2 YFSETQ. The CDR3 has 14 amino acids. V was trimmed by 1 base and J by 2 bases, leaving 10 bases between them. CDR3 sequence reads: CASSLSGQTYEQYF. CDR3 sequence (DNA): TGCGCCAGCAGCTTGTCGGGACAAACCTACGAGCAGTACTTC.

The chain links TRBV5-1 to TRBJ2-2, with TRBD1 matching 11 bases. Trimming at V came to 4 bases and at J to 0 bases, leaving 5 bases not matched to a gene. Germline-derived CDR1 and CDR2 are SGHRS and YFSETQ. The CDR3 has 17 residues. CDR3 sequence: CASSPGTGGANTGELFF. The DNA of the CDR3 is TGCGCCAGCAGCCCCGGGACAGGGGGGGCGAACACCGGGGAGCTGTTTTTT.

The chain carries TRBV19 and TRBJ2-1; D unclear. The CDR3 length is 13 residues. CDR1 and CDR2 from the germline V gene are LNHDA and SQIVND (reference sequence). V lost 10 bases and J lost 0, with 10 bases in between. The DNA of the CDR3 is TGTGCCACTTGGACGGGCTCCTACAATGAGCAGTTCTTC. Its translation is CATWTGSYNEQFF.